This entry describes one TCR beta chain. What antigen it recognizes has not been identified. Nothing much larger sits one base from this clone, and base qualities are not available. The library was produced with the immunoSEQ multiplex PCR assay. As for how the authors treated the data: To diagnose cytomegalovirus status from the catalog of TCR beta chain sequences, a statistical classification framework was built. TCRdb's version of the immuneACCESS table is confined to in-frame rearrangements and falls short of the full clone set. An unresolved V gene accounts for under half of the shortfall where checked; the remainder is of unknown origin. From that table come the V and J calls and clone size; the DNA was used to work out D and trimming. Counted in this sample were a few hundred thousand clones; over 75% of them appeared once. Of the sample, around 0.92% falls within the top ten clones. The donors belonged to the validation cohort of about 120 subjects, which was separate from the 666-subject first cohort.

This sample was taken from a study of cytomegalovirus exposure and HLA in healthy donors (dated by TCRdb to 2017 to 2019). Concerning the study at large: According to a later analysis, the roughly 130 validation repertoires were produced on the same platform as the 666 repertoires of the first cohort. The study was designed to test whether signatures of past pathogen exposure could be identified by cataloging public T cell receptors. In addition to the first cohort of several hundred subjects, a separate validation cohort of 120 different subjects was used. To predict cytomegalovirus infection status, the study brought together high-throughput TCR immunosequencing, statistical association of individual TCRs with disease status, and machine learning.

The CDR3 measures 15 amino acids from cysteine to phenylalanine. Only the CDR3 region is kept as DNA, spanning 45 bases read in frame from base 1. V has 3 bases trimmed and J has 2 bases trimmed; junction bases matching no gene number 6. Looking up the germline V gene (reference sequence) yields CDR1 SEHNR and CDR2 FQNEAQ. Results and caveats for the whole study, not just this receptor: In vitro tests confirmed that a few of the cytomegalovirus-associated TCR beta chains recognize cytomegalovirus antigens. A later analysis lacked HLA typing for the validation cohort, so it scored co-occurrence in that cohort across all 110 or so repertoires. Cytomegalovirus status was reported to be diagnosed by the classifier with high specificity and sensitivity in both the original and validation cohorts. A later analysis found that TCRs clustered in the first cohort also tended to co-occur in the 120 validation repertoires, with 90% to 95% of cluster scores above 0. The study listed approximately 150 TCR beta chains as associated with cytomegalovirus. Across donors, most TCR sequences were observed very rarely, whereas some public TCRs were present in many individuals. According to the authors, the approach could potentially be generalized to other disease states and immunological phenotypes.

This TCR derives from a woman aged 18-29 years in good health and CMV-seronegative. This receptor chain uses TRBV7-9 and TRBJ2-7; TRBD1 aligns with 8 central bases. The material sequenced was PBMCs. At the DNA level, the sequence is TGTGCCAGCAGCTTCGTCTCGGGACAGGCCTACGAGCAGTACTTC. Its product reads: CASSFVSGQAYEQYF.